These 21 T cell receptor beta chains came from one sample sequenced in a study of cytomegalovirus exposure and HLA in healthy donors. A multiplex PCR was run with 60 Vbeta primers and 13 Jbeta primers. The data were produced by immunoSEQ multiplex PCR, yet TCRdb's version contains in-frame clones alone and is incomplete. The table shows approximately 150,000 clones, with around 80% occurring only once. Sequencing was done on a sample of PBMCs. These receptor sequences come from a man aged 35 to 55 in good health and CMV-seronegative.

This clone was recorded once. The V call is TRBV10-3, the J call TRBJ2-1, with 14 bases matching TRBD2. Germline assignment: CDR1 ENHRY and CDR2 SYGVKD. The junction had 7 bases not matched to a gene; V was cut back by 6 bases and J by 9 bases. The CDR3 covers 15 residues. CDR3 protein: CAIRPGLAGAGEQFF. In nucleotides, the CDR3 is TGTGCCATCAGGCCGGGACTAGCGGGAGCTGGTGAGCAGTTCTTC.

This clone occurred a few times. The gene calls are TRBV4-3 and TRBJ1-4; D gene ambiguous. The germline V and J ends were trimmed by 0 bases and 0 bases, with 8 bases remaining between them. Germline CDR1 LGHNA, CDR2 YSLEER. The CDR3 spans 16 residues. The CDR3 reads CASSQDGQATNEKLFF. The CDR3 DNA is TGCGCCAGCAGCCAAGATGGTCAGGCAACTAATGAAAAACTGTTTTTT.

The CDR3 sequence: CASGLVQGTSGSYGSYEQYF. In nucleotides, the CDR3 is TGTGCTAGTGGTTTGGTACAGGGGACTAGCGGGAGCTACGGGTCCTACGAGCAGTACTTC. The J gene is TRBJ2-7, the V gene TRBV12-5; 14 nucleotides align to TRBD2. V trimming: 0 bases; J trimming: 1 base; junction bases outside the gene matches: 11. Germline V gene sequence: CDR1 LGHNT, CDR2 FRNRAP. This CDR3 region has 20 residues.

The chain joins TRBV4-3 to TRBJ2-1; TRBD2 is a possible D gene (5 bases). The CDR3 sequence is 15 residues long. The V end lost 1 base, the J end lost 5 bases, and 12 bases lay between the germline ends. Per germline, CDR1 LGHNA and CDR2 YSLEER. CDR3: CASSQGGNSDNEQFF. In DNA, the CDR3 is TGCGCCAGCAGCCAAGGAGGGAACAGTGACAATGAGCAGTTCTTC.

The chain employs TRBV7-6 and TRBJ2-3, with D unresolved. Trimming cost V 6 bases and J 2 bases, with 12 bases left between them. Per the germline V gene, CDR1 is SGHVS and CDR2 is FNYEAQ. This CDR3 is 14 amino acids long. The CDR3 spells CASSLFSPTDTQYF. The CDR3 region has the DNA TGTGCCAGCAGTCTCTTTTCCCCCACAGATACGCAGTATTTT.

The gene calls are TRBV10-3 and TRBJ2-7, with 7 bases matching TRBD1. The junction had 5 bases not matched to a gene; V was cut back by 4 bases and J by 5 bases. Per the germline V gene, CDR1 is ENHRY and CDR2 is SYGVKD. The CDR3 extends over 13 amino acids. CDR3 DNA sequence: TGTGCCATCAGTGGCACAGGGGTCAACGAGCAGTACTTC. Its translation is CAISGTGVNEQYF.

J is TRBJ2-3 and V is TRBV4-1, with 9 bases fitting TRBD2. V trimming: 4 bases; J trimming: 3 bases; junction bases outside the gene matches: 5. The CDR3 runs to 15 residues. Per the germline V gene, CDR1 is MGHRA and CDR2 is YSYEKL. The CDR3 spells CASSPAAGGTDTQYF. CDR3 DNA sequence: TGCGCCAGCAGCCCCGCCGCGGGAGGGACAGATACGCAGTATTTT.

The chain's CDR3 is CASSQPGQVNLRDNEQFF. CDR3 nucleotide sequence: TGTGCCAGCAGCCAGCCGGGACAGGTGAACTTGAGGGACAATGAGCAGTTCTTC. The genes are TRBV6-4 and TRBJ2-1; the match to TRBD1 covers 8 bases. CDR1 is MRHNA and CDR2 is SNTAGT in the germline V gene. There are 18 residues in the CDR3. Unmatched junction bases numbered 18, after V lost 6 bases and J lost 5 bases.

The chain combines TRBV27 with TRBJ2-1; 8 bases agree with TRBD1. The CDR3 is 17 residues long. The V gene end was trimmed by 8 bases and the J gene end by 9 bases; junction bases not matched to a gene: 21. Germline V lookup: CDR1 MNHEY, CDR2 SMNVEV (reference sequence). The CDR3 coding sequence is TGTGCCAGCTCCCGCAGGGGGCGAGGTCGGCTAGAGGGTGAGCAGTTCTTC. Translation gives CASSRRGRGRLEGEQFF.

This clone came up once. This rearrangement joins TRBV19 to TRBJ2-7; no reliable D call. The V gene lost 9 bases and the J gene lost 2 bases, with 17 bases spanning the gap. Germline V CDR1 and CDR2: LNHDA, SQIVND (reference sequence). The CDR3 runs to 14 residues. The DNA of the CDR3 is TGTGCCAGGCAACCCCCCAGGAACCCCTACGAGCAGTACTTC. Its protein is CARQPPRNPYEQYF.

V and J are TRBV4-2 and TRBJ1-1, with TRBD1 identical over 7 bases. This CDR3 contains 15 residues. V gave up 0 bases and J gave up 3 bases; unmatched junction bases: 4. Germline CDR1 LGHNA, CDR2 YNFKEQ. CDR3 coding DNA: TGTGCCAGCAGCCAAGAAACCAGGGGGGACACTGAAGCTTTCTTT. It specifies CASSQETRGDTEAFF.

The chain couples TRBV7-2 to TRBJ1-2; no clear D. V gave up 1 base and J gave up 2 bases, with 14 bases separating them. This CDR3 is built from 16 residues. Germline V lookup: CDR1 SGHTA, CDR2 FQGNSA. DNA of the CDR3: TGTGCCAGCAGCTTAGGCGCGGTCAATAACAACTATGGCTACACCTTC. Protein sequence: CASSLGAVNNNYGYTF.

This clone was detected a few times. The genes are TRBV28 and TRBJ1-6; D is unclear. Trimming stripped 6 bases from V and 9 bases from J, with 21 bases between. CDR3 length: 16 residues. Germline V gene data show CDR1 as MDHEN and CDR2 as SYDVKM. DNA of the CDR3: TGTGCCAGCAGACCGTCGAAGGAGGGTTTTAGTTCACCCCTCCACTTT. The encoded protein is CASRPSKEGFSSPLHF.

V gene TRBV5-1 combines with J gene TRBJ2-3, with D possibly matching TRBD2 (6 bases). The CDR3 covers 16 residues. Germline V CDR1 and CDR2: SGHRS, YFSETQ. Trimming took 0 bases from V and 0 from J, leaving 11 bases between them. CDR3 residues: CASSLDGAGSTDTQYF. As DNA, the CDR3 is TGCGCCAGCAGCTTGGACGGGGCGGGAAGCACAGATACGCAGTATTTT.

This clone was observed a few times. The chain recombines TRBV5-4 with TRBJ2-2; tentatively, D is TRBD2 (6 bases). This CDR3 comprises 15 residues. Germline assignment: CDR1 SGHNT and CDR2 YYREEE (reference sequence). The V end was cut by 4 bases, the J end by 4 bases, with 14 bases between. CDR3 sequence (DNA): TGTGCCAGCAGCCGGGACTCGGAGGGCACCGGGGAGCTGTTTTTT. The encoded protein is CASSRDSEGTGELFF.

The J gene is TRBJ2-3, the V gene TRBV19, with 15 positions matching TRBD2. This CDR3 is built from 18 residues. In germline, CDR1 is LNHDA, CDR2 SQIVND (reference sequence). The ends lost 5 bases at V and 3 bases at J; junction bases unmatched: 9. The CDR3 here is CASSAGLAGGPQTDTQYF. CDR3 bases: TGTGCCAGTAGTGCAGGACTAGCGGGAGGGCCCCAAACAGATACGCAGTATTTT.

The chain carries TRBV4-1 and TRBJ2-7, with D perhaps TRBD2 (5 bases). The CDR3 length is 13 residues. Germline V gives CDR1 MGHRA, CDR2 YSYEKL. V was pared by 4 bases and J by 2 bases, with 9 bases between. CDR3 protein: CASSPGLTYEQYF. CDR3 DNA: TGCGCCAGCAGCCCTGGACTGACCTACGAGCAGTACTTC.

CDR3 protein: CASSDSAGGEQYF. CDR3 nucleotides: TGTGCCAGCAGTGACTCGGCCGGGGGCGAGCAGTACTTC. The chain joins TRBV6-4 to TRBJ2-7; a weak D match, TRBD2 (6 bases). Deletions cut 0 bases from V and 6 bases from J, with 9 bases between. This CDR3 has 13 amino acids. The germline CDR1 and CDR2 sequences are MRHNA and SNTAGT.

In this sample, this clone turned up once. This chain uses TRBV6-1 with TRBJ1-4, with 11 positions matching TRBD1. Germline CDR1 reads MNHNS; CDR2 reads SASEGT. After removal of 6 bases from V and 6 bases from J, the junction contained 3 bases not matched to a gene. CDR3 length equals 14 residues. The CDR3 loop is CASRGTGGDEKLFF. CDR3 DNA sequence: TGTGCCAGCAGGGGGACAGGGGGGGATGAAAAACTGTTTTTT.

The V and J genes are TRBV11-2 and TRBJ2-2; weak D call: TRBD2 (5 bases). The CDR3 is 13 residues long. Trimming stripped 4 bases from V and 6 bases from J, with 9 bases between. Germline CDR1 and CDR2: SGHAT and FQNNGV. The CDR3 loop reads CASSSALAGELFF. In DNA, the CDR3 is TGTGCCAGCAGCTCCGCACTAGCCGGGGAGCTGTTTTTT. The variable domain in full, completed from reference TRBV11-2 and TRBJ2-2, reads EAGVAQSPRYKIIEKRQSVAFWCNPISGHATLYWYQQILGQGPKLLIQFQNNGVVDDSQLPKDRFSAERLKGVDSTLKIQPAKLEDSAVYLCASSSALAGELFFGEGSRLTVL.

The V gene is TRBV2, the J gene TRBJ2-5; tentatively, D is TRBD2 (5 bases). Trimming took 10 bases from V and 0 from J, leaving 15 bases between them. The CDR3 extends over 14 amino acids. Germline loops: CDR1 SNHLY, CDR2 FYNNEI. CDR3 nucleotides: TGTGCCACCGGCCGGACTCAGTACCAAGAGACCCAGTACTTC. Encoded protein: CATGRTQYQETQYF.